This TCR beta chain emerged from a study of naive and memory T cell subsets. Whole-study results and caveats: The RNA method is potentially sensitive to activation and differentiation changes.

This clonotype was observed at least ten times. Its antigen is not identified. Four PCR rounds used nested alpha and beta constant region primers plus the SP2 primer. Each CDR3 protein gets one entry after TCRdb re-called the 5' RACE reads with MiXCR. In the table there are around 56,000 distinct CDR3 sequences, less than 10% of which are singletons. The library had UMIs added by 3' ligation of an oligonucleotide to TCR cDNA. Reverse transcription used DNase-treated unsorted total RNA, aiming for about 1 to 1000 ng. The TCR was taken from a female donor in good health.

Here the CDR3 reads CASRPDGANSPLHF. The CDR3 DNA reads TGTGCCAGCAGACCCGACGGTGCGAATTCACCCCTCCACTTT. This chain links TRBV6-5 with TRBJ1-6; D gene uncertain. Germline loops: CDR1 MNHEY, CDR2 SVGAGI. The CDR3 consists of 14 residues. Trimming left V 6 bases short and J 7 bases short, with 13 bases between.